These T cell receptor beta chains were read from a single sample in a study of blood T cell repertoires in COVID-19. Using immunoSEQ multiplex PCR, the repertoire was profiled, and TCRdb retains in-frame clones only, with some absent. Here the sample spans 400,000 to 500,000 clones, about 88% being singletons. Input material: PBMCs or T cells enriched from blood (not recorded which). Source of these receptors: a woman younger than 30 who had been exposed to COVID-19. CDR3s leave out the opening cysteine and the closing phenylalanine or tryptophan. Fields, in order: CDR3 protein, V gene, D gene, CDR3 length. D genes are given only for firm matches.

ASSLGQSLNYEQY TRBV11-1 . 13
ASSLGLAASYNEQF TRBV28 . 14
ASSLRGQTSNSPLH TRBV11-2 . 14
ASSLAVTDTQY TRBV5-5 . 11
ATSRDAGTEVYEQY TRBV15 TRBD1 14
ASSQERPRTGGAGNSPLH TRBV4-3 TRBD1 18
ASSTSGGRYGYT TRBV19 TRBD1 12
ASSNGYYEQF TRBV12-3/TRBV12-4 . 10
ASSLRTGGALRSPLH TRBV28 TRBD1 15
ASSQHPGLEETQY TRBV7-7 TRBD2 13
ASSPRWLGAYEQY TRBV11-2 . 13
ASRLGRNTEAF TRBV25-1 . 11
ASSLVRDTQY TRBV12-3/TRBV12-4 . 10
SVAPGQSYEQY TRBV29-1 TRBD1 11
ASSKGRGQGPYEQY TRBV21-1 . 14
ASSESGGGDYEQY TRBV2 . 13
ASSFGGGGDLYGYT TRBV27 . 14
ASSLLAGAGNTIY TRBV27 . 13
ASSLGDKMNTEAF TRBV5-8 . 13
ARGLGQGSYQPQH TRBV27 TRBD1 13
ASSYTSGTNNEQF TRBV5-4 TRBD2 13
ASSRTSGDMQY TRBV10-1 TRBD2 11
ASSLMGASGYT TRBV5-4 . 11
ASSQDLTGSGYT TRBV4-2 TRBD1 12
ASSESKGIRSTSGFYEQY TRBV10-1 TRBD2 18
ASSIYLNYGYT TRBV19 . 11
ASSLADTQY TRBV5-6 . 9
ASSFPGLAGVNEQY TRBV28 TRBD2 14
ASSAGTSNEQY TRBV9 TRBD2 11
AASGPLTYNEQF TRBV3-1/TRBV3-2 . 12
ASSFPLAGDKGYT TRBV28 . 13
SVESRAGEQY TRBV29-1 . 10
SASDYYEQY TRBV20-1 . 9
ASSLDKQGALGGELF TRBV7-9 . 15
ASSPGQGGAYGYT TRBV16 TRBD1 13
ASSLALTGGNTIY TRBV7-2 . 13
ASSQDTGIGNTIY TRBV4-1 . 13
SPPGYGYT TRBV20-1 . 8
ASSQGEGPGLGYEQY TRBV4-1 TRBD2 15
ASSSGQWTNTGELF TRBV11-2 TRBD1 14
ASRPTGGPQH TRBV7-2 TRBD1 10
ASSSRGDTTNEKLF TRBV7-2 TRBD1 14
ASSLIRGGRNEQF TRBV28 TRBD2 13
ASTREGNTEAF TRBV5-8 . 11
ASSLEGLAGDYEQY TRBV5-1 TRBD2 14
ASSSGTDGGETQY TRBV28 TRBD1 13
ASSPDTLTQY TRBV6-5 . 10
ASSETQTSQY TRBV10-1 . 10
ASTRQTGSSYEQY TRBV2 . 13
ASLKRQGRNSPLH TRBV6-5 TRBD1 13
ASGISLNNEQF TRBV12-5 . 11
ASSSPGTLNEQF TRBV28 . 12